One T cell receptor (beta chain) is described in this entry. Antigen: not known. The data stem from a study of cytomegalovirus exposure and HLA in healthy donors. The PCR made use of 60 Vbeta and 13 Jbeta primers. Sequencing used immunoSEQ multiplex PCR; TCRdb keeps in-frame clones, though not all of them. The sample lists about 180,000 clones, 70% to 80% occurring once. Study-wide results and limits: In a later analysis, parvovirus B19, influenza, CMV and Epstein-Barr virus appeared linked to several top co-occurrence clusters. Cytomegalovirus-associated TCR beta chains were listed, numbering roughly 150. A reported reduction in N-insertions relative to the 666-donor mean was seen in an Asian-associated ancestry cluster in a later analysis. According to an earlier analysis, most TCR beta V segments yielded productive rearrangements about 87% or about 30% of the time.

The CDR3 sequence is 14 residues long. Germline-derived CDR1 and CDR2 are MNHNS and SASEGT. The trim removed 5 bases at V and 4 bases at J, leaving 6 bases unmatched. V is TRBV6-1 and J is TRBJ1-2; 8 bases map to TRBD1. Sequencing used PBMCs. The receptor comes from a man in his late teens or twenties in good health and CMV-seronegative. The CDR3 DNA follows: TGTGCCAGCAGTCCGCTCGACAGGGGCTATGGCTACACCTTC. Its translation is CASSPLDRGYGYTF.